This TCR beta chain was sequenced during a study of response to subunit inactivated influenza vaccine. About this clonotype itself: Its antigen remains unknown.

Each CDR3 protein is one row after TCRdb ran MiXCR on the RT-PCR reads. The sample carries about 650,000 distinct CDR3 sequences, roughly 14% recorded once. Whole-study findings and limits: The authors suggested that every seasonal influenza vaccination recruits few new T cells.

This CDR3 spans 13 amino acids. The trim removed 7 bases at V and 4 bases at J, leaving 4 bases unmatched. The germline CDR1 and CDR2 sequences are MNHEY and SVGEGT. The receptor was isolated from a man aged 50 to 59 who received an inactivated influenza vaccine. The sequenced sample was PBMCs from blood, obtained roughly 12 days after vaccination. J is TRBJ2-3 and V is TRBV6-2 or TRBV6-3; 8 bases agree with TRBD2. The CDR3 here is CASTLRGADTQYF. The CDR3 region has the DNA TGTGCCAGCACTTTGCGGGGGGCAGATACGCAGTATTTT.